Given below is one T cell receptor beta chain in context. This entry is derived from a study of blood T cell repertoires in COVID-19. The CDR3 has 15 amino acids. Germline V gene sequence: CDR1 SGHNT, CDR2 YYREEE (reference sequence). With 1 base removed from V and 4 bases from J, the gap between germline ends came to 11 bases. Profiling relied on immunoSEQ multiplex PCR, and the TCRdb table lists in-frame clones only, not all of them. The sample holds about 330,000 clones, roughly 90% seen once. J is TRBJ2-2 and V is TRBV5-4, with D maybe TRBD1 (6 bases). This TCR came from a man aged 18 to 29 who had recovered from COVID-19. The sequencing input was peripheral blood. The CDR3 DNA reads as TGTGCCAGCAGCTTGAACAGGGCGGGCACCGGGGAGCTGTTTTTT. Residues: CASSLNRAGTGELFF.